This TCR beta chain derives from a study of vaccination and CD4 T cells after COVID-19 (dated by TCRdb to the early 2020s). In the study overall: The convalescent cohort included six males and four females, with two Hispanic individuals, seven Caucasians, two Asians and one multiracial person. An earlier paper using these donors assessed, at the TCR clonotype level, memory CD4+ T cell crossreactivity between SARS-CoV-2 and common cold coronavirus spike proteins. Post-vaccine blood samples were taken a median of about 72 days after the second vaccine dose, with a range of roughly 13 to 250 days. Culture stimuli were overlapping spike peptide pools from SARS-CoV-2 and from the common cold coronaviruses HCoV-NL63, HCoV-OC43 and HCoV-229E. Participants got two doses of the Pfizer-BioNTech BNT162b2 vaccine (n=8) or two doses of the Moderna mRNA-1273 vaccine (n=2). In around nine COVID-19 convalescent patients and a handful of infection-naive healthy vaccine recipients, the spike-specific CD4+ TCR repertoire before mRNA vaccination was compared with the repertoire after mRNA vaccination. Post-COVID blood samples were collected from convalescent patients a median of around 100 days after diagnosis, with a range of roughly 30 to 161 days. In control cultures, a CEFX viral epitope pool was used as positive control, an HIV-1 Nef peptide pool was used as negative control, or no peptide was added. Results and caveats for the whole study, not just this receptor: Only a relatively small number of convalescent patients were included in the study, and early timepoints following natural infection were not analyzed. Of the vaccine-specific clones found in convalescent patients, nearly all (304 of 307) were mono-reactive for SARS-CoV-2 spike instead of being cross-reactive with common cold coronaviruses. The median count of SARS-CoV-2-reactive clonotypes went up from about 23 after infection to 38 after vaccination, although the change was not significant. Among convalescent patients, a median roughly 90% of the SARS-CoV-2-reactive clones seen after vaccination appeared only after vaccination, which suggests priming specific to the vaccine.

Library construction relied on PCR. At the Johns Hopkins FTIC core, DNA from the cultured CD4+ T cells underwent TCR sequencing with the Oncomine TCR Beta short-read assay. The QIAamp micro DNA kit was used to extract genomic DNA from the cultured CD4+ T cells. Oncomine TCR Beta libraries made from cultured CD4+ T cells were pooled using unique dual indexes and sequenced on an Illumina iSeq 100. From the authors' description of their analysis: Non-productive sequences were removed, and CDR3s not starting with C, not ending with F or W, or shorter than 7 amino acids were discarded. The MANAFEST web application was used to identify antigen-specific clonotypes by comparing peptide-stimulated wells against reference wells and other culture wells. To be called positive, a clone needed an FDR below 0.05, an odds ratio above 5, and a productive frequency above 0.1% in at least two of three replicate wells. Cross-reactive clonotypes were defined as significantly expanded in both SARS-CoV-2 spike wells and at least one common cold coronavirus spike condition. Using R version 3.6.1, CDR3 homology was evaluated through Levenshtein distances (stringdist) along with unrooted phylogenetic trees (ape). The public reads were reanalyzed by TCRdb: fastp trimming at Q25, MiXCR alignment, in-frame beta chains only. Entries that share a CDR3 protein sequence are merged under the most common genes and DNA. For this entry, the V and J calls and clone size follow TCRdb and not the study's own pipeline. Recorded for this sample are fewer than 8,000 distinct CDR3 sequences; 29% of them occurred a single time. The ten largest clones take up 31% of the sample.

This clonotype is judged medium-sized (0.01 to 0.1%). What antigen it recognizes has not been identified. There are no base qualities to consult, and no much larger clone falls within one base. The treatment or condition label, as the study defines it: roughly 11-day PBMC culture with coronavirus spike peptide pools or control peptides (ViraFEST assay). CD4+ T cells from unexposed donors were collected before the COVID-19 pandemic (2011-2018). To expand antigen-specific T cells with peptide pools and then pick out the expanded clonotypes through TCR sequencing, the study relied on the ViraFEST assay. Roughly 2.1 million PBMCs per well were cultured in IMDM with roughly 5% human AB serum and approximately 10 IU/ml IL-2, plus 10 ug/ml peptide pools. On days 3 and 7, half of the culture medium was replaced with fresh IL-2-containing medium. Once the cells had been in culture for less than 12 days, the EasySep CD4+ T cell isolation kit was used to isolate CD4+ T cells by negative selection. As cell number allowed, CD4+ T cells from unexposed donors were tested for reactivity to SARS-CoV-2 S and N and to four common cold coronavirus spike pools. Ficoll-Paque Plus gradient centrifugation was used to isolate PBMCs from whole blood, and the isolated PBMCs were then either used fresh or cryopreserved at -140C. Culture conditions were generally each tested in triplicate wells. The leukapheresis product for the unexposed donors was obtained through commercial purchase.

The CDR3 has 14 amino acids, counting the end cysteine and phenylalanine. Of the read, only the CDR3 DNA is kept; its 42 bases are in frame from base 1. V drops 5 bases and J drops 3 bases, leaving 13 bases in between. The germline V gene (reference sequence) yields SEHNR for CDR1 and FQNEAQ for CDR2. The clonotype comes from a human donor in good health. What was sequenced was CD4+ T cells from blood, cultured in vitro. This sequence uses TRBV7-9 and TRBJ1-2; there is no confident call for the D gene. In nucleotide form, the sequence is TGTGCCAGCAGCCCCCAAGCGAGCCACTATGGCTACACCTTC. It is translated as CASSPQASHYGYTF.